The 5 T cell receptor beta chains reported below all come from one sample, sequenced in a study of shared clonotypes between healthy human individuals. The method was immunoSEQ multiplex PCR; TCRdb's version includes in-frame clones alone and lacks a portion of them. The table includes around 370,000 clones, 95% to 97% detected once. The sequenced sample was memory CD8+ T cells sorted from blood. Subset of the sample: CD45RO+ cells pooled with CCR7-negative TemRA cells. These receptors were taken from a young man in good health.

In DNA, the CDR3 is TGTGCCAGCAGCTTGGCCAGAGGGGGACAGGCCTTAGCCAAAAACATTCAGTACTTC. This translates into CASSLARGGQALAKNIQYF. The genes are TRBV5-6 and TRBJ2-4; 8 nucleotides align to TRBD1. With V trimmed by 0 bases and J by 0 bases, 11 bases remained unmatched. The CDR3 totals 19 residues. Germline V gives CDR1 SGHDT, CDR2 YYEEEE. The complete variable domain, with remaining parts taken from reference TRBV5-6 and TRBJ2-4, reads DAGVTQSPTHLIKTRGQQVTLRCSPKSGHDTVSWYQQALGQGPQFIFQYYEEEERQRGNFPDRFSGHQFPNYSSELNVNALLLGDSALYLCASSLARGGQALAKNIQYFGAGTRLSVL.

The chain joins TRBV27 to TRBJ2-3; D possibly corresponds to TRBD2 (6 bases). The CDR3 totals 13 residues. Germline CDR1 is MNHEY and CDR2 is SMNVEV (reference sequence). V was pared by 2 bases and J by 8 bases, with 11 bases between. This CDR3 reads CASSLAGPSTQYF. The CDR3 nucleotides read TGTGCCAGCAGTTTAGCGGGGCCTAGTACGCAGTATTTT.

The chain is built from TRBV11-2 and TRBJ2-1; D tentatively reads TRBD1 or TRBD2 (5 bases each). The CDR3 consists of 16 residues. Trimming cost V 2 bases and J 3 bases, with 14 bases left between them. In germline, CDR1 is SGHAT, CDR2 FQNNGV. The CDR3 nucleotides read TGTGCCAGCAGCTTACCGGGACCCCCCTTCTACAATGAGCAGTTCTTC. It specifies CASSLPGPPFYNEQFF.

This rearrangement joins TRBV27 to TRBJ2-2; 10 bases are shared with TRBD2. With 7 bases clipped from V and 6 bases from J, the junction kept 5 bases outside the gene matches. CDR1 and CDR2 from the germline V gene are MNHEY and SMNVEV (reference sequence). The CDR3 extends over 14 amino acids. This CDR3 reads CASTRLAGAGELFF. CDR3 in DNA: TGTGCCAGCACCCGACTAGCGGGTGCCGGGGAGCTGTTTTTT.

The CDR3 region has the DNA TGTGCCAGCAGCCAAGAGGGCCACTACGAGCAGTACTTC. Amino acid sequence: CASSQEGHYEQYF. The chain links TRBV4-2 to TRBJ2-7; D gene uncertain. V shed 0 bases and J shed 3 bases, with 6 bases lying between them. CDR3 size: 13 residues. Germline V lookup: CDR1 LGHNA, CDR2 YNFKEQ.